This is a list of T cell receptor beta chains from one sample in a study of early T cells in non-severe SARS-CoV-2 infection. From the 5' RACE reads, TCRdb called clonotypes with MiXCR, one entry per CDR3 protein. The sample shows tens of thousands of distinct CDR3 sequences, 6.5% to 8.5% of them seen only once. Sequencing was performed on whole blood. These receptors were obtained from an adult who was a healthcare worker with PCR-confirmed SARS-CoV-2 infection or an uninfected control (not recorded which). The CDR3 runs from the conserved cysteine through the conserved F or W. A D gene is named only where the DNA matches it firmly. Only part of the rows carry a size: once, few, many, or a class if the clone is expanded.

>TRBV6-5|NA|TRBJ1-2|few|14
TGTGCCAGCAGGCTGACAGATAGCAACTATGGCTACACCTTC
CASRLTDSNYGYTF
>TRBV3-1|TRBD2|TRBJ2-7|few|16
TGTGCCAGCAGCCGGGGGACTAGCGGAATGCGCCACGAGCAGTACTTC
CASSRGTSGMRHEQYF
>TRBV27|NA|TRBJ1-5|medium-sized|15
TGTGCCAGCAGTTTGGGCGCGGGCATGGGCCAGCCCCAGCATTTT
CASSLGAGMGQPQHF
>TRBV6-4|NA|TRBJ2-3|many|14
TGTGCCAGCAGTGACTCCGGTGGCACAGATACGCAGTATTTT
CASSDSGGTDTQYF
>TRBV20-1|NA|TRBJ2-1|many|14
TGCAGTGTCGCTAGGTCTCAAGGGCACAATGAGCAGTTCTTC
CSVARSQGHNEQFF
>TRBV5-4|TRBD2|TRBJ2-3|NA|18
TGTGCCAGCAGCTTAGAATCCCTAGCCGCGGGAGTGCCAGATACGCAGTATTTT
CASSLESLAAGVPDTQYF
>TRBV5-1|NA|TRBJ2-3|NA|11
TGCGCCAGCAGCTTGGAGAATACGCAGTATTTT
CASSLENTQYF
>TRBV12-3/TRBV12-4|NA|TRBJ1-5|few|14
TGTGCCAGCAGTTTAAAAAATAGCAATCAGCCCCAGCATTTT
CASSLKNSNQPQHF
>TRBV7-9|TRBD2|TRBJ2-7|few|16
TGTGCCAGCAGCTCACCAGGGACTAGCGGCCGCTACGAGCAGTACTTC
CASSSPGTSGRYEQYF
>TRBV20-1|TRBD1|TRBJ2-5|few|15
TGCAGTGCTAGAGACCTGGACAGGGAAAAAGGGACCCAGTACTTC
CSARDLDREKGTQYF
>TRBV20-1|TRBD2|TRBJ2-7|NA|15
TGCAGTGCTAGAGATCAACTAGCGGGAGGCTCCGAGCAGTACTTC
CSARDQLAGGSEQYF
>TRBV6-4|NA|TRBJ2-2|NA|15
TGTGCCAGCAGTGACTCGGGCTGGGGCACCGGGGAGCTGTTTTTT
CASSDSGWGTGELFF
>TRBV29-1|TRBD1|TRBJ2-7|few|13
TGCAGCGGGGCCGGGACAGGGGCGGGCGAGCAGTACTTC
CSGAGTGAGEQYF
>TRBV5-1|NA|TRBJ2-1|few|12
TGCGCCAGCAGCCTCCGTTACAATGAGCAGTTCTTC
CASSLRYNEQFF